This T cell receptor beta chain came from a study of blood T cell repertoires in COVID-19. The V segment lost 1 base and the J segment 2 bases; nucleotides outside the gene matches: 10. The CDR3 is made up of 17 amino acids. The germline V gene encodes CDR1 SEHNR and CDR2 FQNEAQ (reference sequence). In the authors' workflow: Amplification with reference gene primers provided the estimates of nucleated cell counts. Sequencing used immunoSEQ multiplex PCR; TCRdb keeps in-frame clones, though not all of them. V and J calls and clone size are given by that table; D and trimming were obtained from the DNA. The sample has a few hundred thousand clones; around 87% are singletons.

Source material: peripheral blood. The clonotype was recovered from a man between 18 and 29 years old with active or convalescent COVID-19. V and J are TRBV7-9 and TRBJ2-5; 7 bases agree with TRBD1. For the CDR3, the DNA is TGTGCCAGCAGCTTAGATGTAGGGGGCCCGATACAAGAGACCCAGTACTTC. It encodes CASSLDVGGPIQETQYF.